These 32 T cell receptor beta chains were sequenced from one sample in a study of spatial heterogeneity in lung cancer. A single record per CDR3 protein comes from TCRdb applying MiXCR to the 5' RACE reads. Of over 50,000 distinct CDR3 sequences detected, roughly 6.4% appear once; the ten largest clones hold roughly 15%. Regarding time point: sample taken at primary tumor resection. This material consisted of PBMCs, taken at surgery. These receptors were obtained from a female donor with early-stage non-small cell lung cancer.

This chain connects TRBV6-1 to TRBJ1-2; D remains unclear. Trimming pared 0 bases from V and 3 bases from J, leaving 8 bases between. The CDR3 is made up of 14 amino acids. Germline V gene lookup returns CDR1 MNHNS and CDR2 SASEGT. The CDR3 DNA reads as TGTGCCAGCAGTGAAGCGGGCAGGTACTATGGCTACACCTTC. It yields the protein CASSEAGRYYGYTF.

This clonotype was seen repeatedly, ten times or more. The chain is built from TRBV20-1 and TRBJ2-7; tentative D call: TRBD1 (5 bases). The CDR3 contains 13 residues. Germline V lookup: CDR1 DFQATT, CDR2 SNEGSKA (reference sequence). The ends were cut back, 6 bases at V and 2 bases at J, with 14 bases in the middle. DNA of the CDR3: TGCAGTGCCCCGAAGGACAACACCTACGAGCAGTACTTC. Translating gives CSAPKDNTYEQYF.

The gene calls are TRBV10-3 and TRBJ2-5; tentatively, D is TRBD1 (6 bases). CDR1 is ENHRY and CDR2 is SYGVKD in the germline V gene. The CDR3 has 16 residues. Trimming took 3 bases from V and 1 from J, leaving 15 bases between them. The CDR3 reads CAISDFQSGVQETQYF. The CDR3, as DNA: TGTGCCATCAGTGATTTCCAATCAGGGGTCCAAGAGACCCAGTACTTC.

The sample holds many counts of this clonotype. The chain has TRBV7-2 and TRBJ2-1, with TRBD2 identical over 7 bases. The CDR3 is 15 amino acids. Germline loops: CDR1 SGHTA, CDR2 FQGNSA. V was clipped by 5 bases and J by 5 bases; unmatched bases: 9. The CDR3 DNA sequence: TGTGCCAGCAGCAAATCCGGGACTACTCACAATGAGCAGTTCTTC. As protein: CASSKSGTTHNEQFF.

This clonotype was found a few times. The genes are TRBV16 and TRBJ2-7; D uncertain. V was trimmed by 0 bases and J by 6 bases, leaving 9 bases between them. The CDR3 has 13 amino acids. CDR1 and CDR2 (germline): KGHSY, FQNENV. In DNA, the CDR3 is TGTGCCAGCAGCCAATCAGAACTGGGCGAGCAGTACGTC. Residues: CASSQSELGEQYV.

This clonotype was found a few times. The chain uses TRBV4-1 and TRBJ2-3; D is ambiguous. CDR1 and CDR2 from the germline V gene are MGHRA and YSYEKL. This CDR3 region has 17 residues. Trimming took off 1 base at V and 2 bases at J, with 16 bases between the two ends. CDR3 loop: CASSQVKIASLTDTQYF. Written as DNA, the CDR3 is TGCGCCAGCAGCCAAGTAAAAATAGCCTCTCTCACAGATACGCAGTATTTT.

The chain links TRBV6-5 to TRBJ2-5; D is unresolved. V gave up 2 bases and J gave up 3 bases, with 7 bases separating them. The germline CDR1 and CDR2 sequences are MNHEY and SVGAGI. The length of the CDR3 is 13 residues. CDR3 sequence (DNA): TGTGCCAGCAGTTACGATGCGGAAGAGACCCAGTACTTC. As protein: CASSYDAEETQYF.

This clonotype was recorded a few times. The chain links TRBV19 to TRBJ2-3; a possible D gene is TRBD1 (6 bases). The CDR3 sequence is 18 residues long. Trimming stripped 6 bases from V and 0 bases from J, with 22 bases between. The V gene's germline CDR1 is LNHDA and CDR2 SQIVND (reference sequence). The CDR3 here is CASSGGATGTPSTDTQYF. CDR3 bases: TGTGCCAGTAGCGGAGGAGCGACCGGGACACCTAGCACAGATACGCAGTATTTT. Full variable domain (rest looked up from reference TRBV19 and TRBJ2-3): DGGITQSPKYLFRKEGQNVTLSCEQNLNHDAMYWYRQDPGQGLRLIYYSQIVNDFQKGDIAEGYSVSREKKESFPLTVTSAQKNPTAFYLCASSGGATGTPSTDTQYFGPGTRLTVL.

The chain has TRBV30 and TRBJ1-5; no clear D. CDR1 is GTSNPN, CDR2 SVGIG, per germline (reference sequence). V gave up 2 bases and J gave up 7 bases, with 9 bases separating them. This CDR3 has 12 amino acids. The CDR3 DNA reads as TGTGCCTGGAGTTCGTCTGGACAGCCCCAGCATTTT. As protein: CAWSSSGQPQHF.

V is TRBV6-6 and J is TRBJ2-7; TRBD1 aligns across 7 bases. The CDR3 has 16 amino acids. Per germline, CDR1 MNHNY and CDR2 SVGAGI (reference sequence). J gave up 4 bases and V 4 bases, and 13 bases lay outside the gene matches. The CDR3 DNA reads as TGTGCCAGCAGTTTCTTCGCCGGGACAGCCTCTTACGAGCAGTACTTC. Translation gives CASSFFAGTASYEQYF.

The chain recombines TRBV28 with TRBJ1-1; a possible D gene is TRBD1 (5 bases). The germline V gene has CDR1 MDHEN and CDR2 SYDVKM. CDR3 size: 15 residues. V was cut by 10 bases and J by 6 bases, with 24 bases left in between. In DNA form, the CDR3 reads TGTGCCACCCAGCGAACCCTGGGGGGGAAGGCTGAAGCTTTCTTT. Protein product: CATQRTLGGKAEAFF. The full variable domain, with the rest looked up from reference TRBV28 and TRBJ1-1, is DVKVTQSSRYLVKRTGEKVFLECVQDMDHENMFWYRQDPGLGLRLIYFSYDVKMKEKGDIPEGYSVSREKKERFSLILESASTNQTSMYLCATQRTLGGKAEAFFGQGTRLTVV.

The chain recombines TRBV19 with TRBJ1-5; TRBD1 matches 12 bases. After removal of 7 bases from V and 11 bases from J, the junction contained 12 bases not matched to a gene. There are 15 residues in the CDR3. CDR1 is LNHDA and CDR2 is SQIVND in the germline V gene (reference sequence). DNA of the CDR3: TGTGCCAGTACTTCCGGGACAGGGGGCGCGGGGACCCAGCATTTT. Translation gives CASTSGTGGAGTQHF.

This clonotype was seen repeatedly, ten times or more. The chain uses TRBV18 and TRBJ1-1, with a tentative D call TRBD1 (6 bases). The V end was cut by 6 bases, the J end by 1 base, with 9 bases between. Germline CDR1 and CDR2: KGHSH and LQKENI. The CDR3 is made up of 13 amino acids. CDR3 protein: CASSGGQNTEAFF. The CDR3 DNA is TGTGCCAGCTCGGGGGGACAGAACACTGAAGCTTTCTTT.

This clonotype was seen only a few times. V and J are TRBV11-3 and TRBJ2-2; possibly TRBD1 for D (6 bases). V lost 5 bases to trimming and J lost 1 base, with 14 bases between them. Germline CDR1 is SGHNT and CDR2 is YENEEA. This CDR3 contains 16 residues. The CDR3 here is CASSEILTGNTGELFF. DNA of the CDR3: TGTGCCAGCAGCGAAATTCTGACAGGGAACACCGGGGAGCTGTTTTTT. The complete variable domain, with remaining parts taken from reference TRBV11-3 and TRBJ2-2, reads EAGVVQSPRYKIIEKKQPVAFWCNPISGHNTLYWYLQNLGQGPELLIRYENEEAVDDSQLPKDRFSAERLKGVDSTLKIQPAELGDSAVYLCASSEILTGNTGELFFGEGSRLTVL.

The V and J genes are TRBV12-3 or TRBV12-4 and TRBJ2-3, with 7 bases aligning to TRBD2. V trimming: 5 bases; J trimming: 0 bases; junction bases outside the gene matches: 8. The CDR3 length is 16 residues. The CDR3 loop is CASSVGLAASTDTQYF. CDR3 sequence (DNA): TGTGCCAGCAGTGTTGGTCTAGCGGCTAGCACAGATACGCAGTATTTT.

This clonotype was observed a handful of times. In nucleotides, the CDR3 is TGCAGTGCCCTCGAGGGGGCCGTCAATCAGCCCCAGCATTTT. Translated: CSALEGAVNQPQHF. The chain links TRBV20-1 to TRBJ1-5; 7 nucleotides line up with TRBD1. The CDR3 extends over 14 amino acids. V lost 6 bases to trimming and J lost 3 bases; unmatched junction nucleotides: 8. The germline gives CDR1 DFQATT, CDR2 SNEGSKA (reference sequence).

This clonotype was detected many times. This chain joins TRBV29-1 and TRBJ1-5, with a weak D call TRBD1 (5 bases). V lost 6 bases and J 2 bases, leaving 11 bases between the germline ends. The CDR3 has 13 residues. Germline V gene lookup returns CDR1 SQVTM and CDR2 ANQGSEA. The CDR3 here is CSVGDGGNQPQHF. CDR3 nucleotides: TGCAGCGTCGGGGACGGGGGCAATCAGCCCCAGCATTTT.

This clonotype was counted many times. The rearrangement uses TRBV18 and TRBJ2-3; the D is unclear. The germline CDR1 and CDR2 sequences are KGHSH and LQKENI. Trimming removed 0 bases at V and 2 bases at J, with 9 bases between. This CDR3 is 15 amino acids long. In nucleotides, the CDR3 is TGTGCCAGCTCACCACCGTACGGAGTCACAGATACGCAGTATTTT. This translates into CASSPPYGVTDTQYF.

A remark on this clonotype: A read error may explain this, as a much larger clone is one base away. The chain links TRBV5-1 to TRBJ2-5, with D perhaps matching TRBD2 (5 bases). Germline CDR1 SGHRS, CDR2 YFSETQ. This CDR3 region has 13 residues. CDR3 protein: CVSSTGIQETQYF. CDR3 in DNA: TGCGTCAGCAGTACCGGGATACAAGAGACCCAGTACTTC.

This clonotype qualifies as medium-sized. The V and J genes are TRBV12-3 or TRBV12-4 and TRBJ1-5; no definite D call. V was cut by 1 base and J by 4 bases, with 8 bases left in between. The CDR3 totals 14 residues. For the CDR3, the DNA is TGTGCCAGCAGTTTAGGACTCATGAATCAGCCCCAGCATTTT. Translated, it gives CASSLGLMNQPQHF.

The rearrangement uses TRBV19 and TRBJ1-5; the D is unclear. The V end was cut by 0 bases, the J end by 9 bases, with 9 bases between. This CDR3 contains 13 residues. Germline V gene lookup returns CDR1 LNHDA and CDR2 SQIVND (reference sequence). In DNA form, the CDR3 reads TGTGCCAGTAGTATAGATCGTGAAATGCCCCAGCATTTT. Translated: CASSIDREMPQHF.

The table lists this clonotype with many counts. J is TRBJ2-7 and V is TRBV12-3 or TRBV12-4; no clear D. The CDR3 sequence is 12 residues long. Trimming took off 3 bases at V and 4 bases at J, with 7 bases between the two ends. The CDR3 DNA sequence: TGTGCCAGCAGTTTTTTGGATTACGAGCAGTACTTC. Translating it yields CASSFLDYEQYF.

This clonotype turned up a few times. For the CDR3, the DNA is TGTGCCAGCAGTTTAGGCGGCGGAAGGAGCTCCTACGAGCAGTACGTC. Amino acid sequence: CASSLGGGRSSYEQYV. The chain is built from TRBV12-3 or TRBV12-4 and TRBJ2-7; D is unclear. V gave up 1 base and J gave up 0 bases, with 13 bases separating them. The CDR3 runs 16 residues.

This clonotype was detected many times. The chain is built from TRBV5-1 and TRBJ1-4; D is unresolved. The V end lost 3 bases, the J end lost 8 bases, and 11 bases lay between the germline ends. The CDR3 is made up of 13 amino acids. Germline values: CDR1 SGHRS, CDR2 YFSETQ. The CDR3 loop is CASSSHGEEKLFF. The CDR3 coding sequence is TGCGCCAGCAGCTCCCACGGTGAGGAAAAACTGTTTTTT.

At least ten counts were recorded for this clonotype. The V gene is TRBV5-6, the J gene TRBJ1-2, with D perhaps matching TRBD1 (6 bases). CDR3 length: 13 amino acids. Looked up from germline, CDR1 is SGHDT and CDR2 is YYEEEE. V lost 5 bases, J lost 6 bases, and 14 bases lay in between. Written as DNA, the CDR3 is TGTGCCAGCAGGTCACAGGGACAAGATGGCTACACCTTC. This gives the protein CASRSQGQDGYTF.

This clonotype was detected many times. The rearrangement links TRBV28 to TRBJ2-7; 9 bases fit TRBD2. There are 15 residues in the CDR3. Germline lookup yields CDR1 MDHEN and CDR2 SYDVKM. The J segment lost 3 bases and the V segment lost 5 bases, leaving 8 bases of the junction unmatched. The CDR3 is CASSVGGRAFYEQYF. The CDR3 nucleotides are TGTGCCAGCAGTGTGGGCGGGAGGGCCTTCTACGAGCAGTACTTC.

This clonotype was seen many times. This chain links TRBV20-1 with TRBJ2-5; TRBD2 agrees at 10 bases. After removal of 2 bases from V and 4 bases from J, the junction contained 10 bases not matched to a gene. The CDR3 sequence is 16 residues long. The germline CDR1 and CDR2 sequences are DFQATT and SNEGSKA (reference sequence). This CDR3 reads CSARRSPAGGSETQYF. CDR3 in DNA: TGCAGTGCTAGAAGGTCCCCAGCGGGAGGGTCAGAGACCCAGTACTTC.

This clonotype was observed many times. The chain links TRBV12-3 or TRBV12-4 to TRBJ2-2; 12 nucleotides match TRBD2. The CDR3 is 16 amino acids. Trimming cost V 6 bases and J 4 bases; bases outside gene matches: 6. The CDR3 DNA follows: TGTGCCAGCAGCCAGACTAGCGGGAGTTCCACCGGGGAGCTGTTTTTT. This sequence encodes CASSQTSGSSTGELFF.

A few counts support this clonotype. The V gene is TRBV5-4, the J gene TRBJ2-1; 7 nucleotides align to TRBD2. The V gene end was trimmed by 4 bases and the J gene end by 1 base; junction bases not matched to a gene: 11. The CDR3 is 17 amino acids. Germline assignment: CDR1 SGHNT and CDR2 YYREEE (reference sequence). The CDR3 is CASSAGEGAASYNEQFF. In DNA form, the CDR3 reads TGTGCCAGCAGCGCGGGGGAGGGAGCGGCGTCCTACAATGAGCAGTTCTTC.

This clonotype has at least ten counts. The gene calls are TRBV28 and TRBJ1-5, with 9 bases matching TRBD1. The CDR3 runs 14 residues. V lost 11 bases, J lost 6 bases, and 11 bases stayed unmatched. Germline V gene data show CDR1 as MDHEN and CDR2 as SYDVKM. The CDR3 coding sequence is TGTGCCGGAGGGACAGGGTTGTCAAGTCAGCCCCAGCATTTT. Translation gives CAGGTGLSSQPQHF.

Many counts were recorded for this clonotype. V usage is TRBV29-1 and J usage is TRBJ2-2; D gene unclear. CDR1 and CDR2 from the germline V gene are SQVTM and ANQGSEA. V was clipped by 7 bases and J by 6 bases, with 9 bases between them. The CDR3 totals 11 residues. The CDR3 DNA reads TGCAGCGGTGGCCGCTCCGGGGAGCTGTTTTTT. Residues: CSGGRSGELFF.

Ten or more counts support this clonotype. J is TRBJ2-5 and V is TRBV5-5; D gene ambiguous. The germline V gene encodes CDR1 SGHKS and CDR2 YYEKEE (reference sequence). CDR3 size: 14 residues. V was pared by 2 bases and J by 9 bases, with 17 bases between. This CDR3 is CASSLSPGDGPQYF. In nucleotides, the CDR3 is TGTGCCAGCAGCTTATCCCCAGGTGACGGCCCCCAGTACTTC.